This T cell receptor beta chain was recovered during a study of blood T cells in healthy people across ages. General study results and limits: Age showed a roughly linear inverse relationship with TCR beta diversity per million T cells.

This clonotype was seen a single time. Its specificity is not known. Through a sample-barcoded 5' primer and a J-beta primer mix, a second PCR was run for roughly 7 to 12 cycles. Each cDNA molecule was tagged by a template-switch adaptor with 12 random nucleotides. MiXCR, applied by TCRdb to the 5' RACE reads, yields one record per CDR3 protein. The table lists about 640,000 distinct CDR3 sequences, around two fifths of them singletons. The authors drew 7.5 to 10 milliliters of peripheral blood from each donor. Per sample, at least 5 micrograms of total RNA were extracted. Germline-derived CDR1 and CDR2 are SGHTA and FQGNSA. This CDR3 is built from 16 residues. The V segment lost 5 bases and the J segment 5 bases; nucleotides outside the gene matches: 6.

The V call is TRBV7-2, the J call TRBJ2-2; 12 positions match TRBD2. The sequence was obtained from a man older than 75 in good health. Sequencing was performed on blood. The CDR3 DNA follows: TGTGCCAGCAGCAAACAGACTAGCGGGAGTACCGGGGAGCTGTTTTTT. This gives the protein CASSKQTSGSTGELFF.